The 12 T cell receptor beta chains given below trace back to one sample, sequenced in a study of T-cell memory formation after mild COVID-19. TCRdb itself ran the 5' RACE reads through MiXCR, one entry per CDR3 protein. The sample has 150,000 to 200,000 distinct CDR3 sequences, approximately 10% seen once; the top ten hold approximately 3.8%. The sequenced material came from PBMCs or a T cell subset sorted from them (not recorded which). These receptors all stem from a man between 18 and 29 years old who had mild COVID-19 (a few samples of this study predate the infection). Cell type and time point are not known.

The table lists this clonotype with many counts. V gene TRBV7-2 combines with J gene TRBJ1-2, with a possible D match to TRBD1 (6 bases). Germline V gene lookup returns CDR1 SGHTA and CDR2 FQGNSA. CDR3 length equals 13 residues. V lost 5 bases and J 2 bases, leaving 9 bases between the germline ends. The CDR3: CASSQGQNYGYTF. The CDR3 DNA is TGTGCCAGCAGCCAAGGACAGAACTATGGCTACACCTTC. Using reference TRBV7-2 and TRBJ1-2 for the parts outside the CDR3, the full variable domain is GAGVSQSPSNKVTEKGKDVELRCDPISGHTALYWYRQSLGQGLEFLIYFQGNSAPDKSGLPSDRFSAERTGGSVSTLTIQRTQQEDSAVYLCASSQGQNYGYTFGSGTRLTVV.

This clonotype was counted only a few times. CDR3 in DNA: TGTGCCAGCAGTTTTAGGGGGACCCGGCACCAAGGCTACACCTTC. It translates to CASSFRGTRHQGYTF. The chain joins TRBV12-3 or TRBV12-4 to TRBJ1-2; D may be TRBD1 (6 bases). V lost 3 bases and J lost 8, with 19 bases in between. The CDR3 is made up of 15 amino acids.

This clonotype appeared a few times. This rearrangement joins TRBV4-2 to TRBJ1-2; D ambiguous. This CDR3 comprises 12 residues. CDR1 and CDR2 (germline): LGHNA, YNFKEQ. The V end lost 3 bases, the J end lost 5 bases, and 7 bases lay between the germline ends. In nucleotides, the CDR3 is TGTGCCAGCAGCCAGGAGCGGTATGGCTACACCTTC. Its protein product is CASSQERYGYTF.

This clonotype turned up a few times. The chain is built from TRBV6-5 and TRBJ2-2, with TRBD2 identical over 11 bases. The CDR3 spans 16 residues. Germline CDR1 is MNHEY and CDR2 is SVGAGI. V lost 6 bases to trimming and J lost 2 bases; unmatched junction nucleotides: 5. CDR3 nucleotide sequence: TGTGCCAGCAGGCGTCTAGCGGGGGGTAACACCGGGGAGCTGTTTTTT. It encodes CASRRLAGGNTGELFF.

This clonotype was seen only a few times. The V gene is TRBV18, the J gene TRBJ2-5; D is ambiguous. The V gene's germline CDR1 is KGHSH and CDR2 LQKENI. Trimming shortened V by 1 base and J by 4 bases, and 10 bases separated the two germline ends. The CDR3 is 14 residues long. The CDR3 DNA is TGTGCCAGCTCACCACAGTTTTTCCGAGAGACCCAGTACTTC. Protein sequence: CASSPQFFRETQYF.

This clonotype has more than one count but fewer than ten. The CDR3 DNA sequence: TGTGCCAGCAGCCAAGTCGACCGACAGGGCCTAAACATTCAGTACTTC. It translates to CASSQVDRQGLNIQYF. The chain has TRBV4-2 and TRBJ2-4; 7 positions match TRBD1. The ends lost 1 base at V and 6 bases at J; junction bases unmatched: 9. The CDR3 length is 16 residues. Germline-derived CDR1 and CDR2 are LGHNA and YNFKEQ.

This clonotype occurred a few times. The chain uses TRBV6-1 and TRBJ2-5; D is perhaps TRBD2 (5 bases). The CDR3 consists of 14 residues. From germline, CDR1 is MNHNS and CDR2 SASEGT. V gave up 8 bases and J gave up 4 bases, with 17 bases separating them. The chain's CDR3 is CASYRARGGETQYF. The DNA for the CDR3 is TGTGCCAGCTATCGCGCCCGGGGTGGAGAGACCCAGTACTTC.

The chain links TRBV7-9 to TRBJ2-2, with 9 nucleotides matching TRBD1. The V segment lost 5 bases and the J segment 6 bases; nucleotides outside the gene matches: 1. The CDR3 extends over 13 amino acids. Looked up from germline, CDR1 is SEHNR and CDR2 is FQNEAQ (reference sequence). The CDR3 is CASSRTGAGELFF. The CDR3, as DNA: TGTGCCAGCAGCAGGACAGGGGCCGGGGAGCTGTTTTTT.

This clonotype was recorded a few times. The chain uses TRBV25-1 and TRBJ2-5, with D perhaps given as TRBD1 or TRBD2 (6 bases each). The CDR3 is 16 amino acids. Germline V lookup: CDR1 MGHDK, CDR2 SYGVNS. Trimming cost V 1 base and J 1 base, with 13 bases left between them. The CDR3 loop is CASSELGGKGQETQYF. CDR3 sequence (DNA): TGTGCCAGCAGTGAATTAGGGGGGAAGGGCCAAGAGACCCAGTACTTC.

The chain uses TRBV7-9 and TRBJ2-3; D remains ambiguous. The CDR3 sequence is 12 residues long. Germline V gene lookup returns CDR1 SEHNR and CDR2 FQNEAQ (reference sequence). Trimming took off 6 bases at V and 4 bases at J, with 8 bases between the two ends. CDR3 residues: CASSPRADTQYF. CDR3 nucleotides: TGTGCCAGCAGTCCTAGGGCAGATACGCAGTATTTT.

There are many counts of this clonotype. J is TRBJ2-3 and V is TRBV7-2, with unresolved D. Germline V CDR1 and CDR2: SGHTA, FQGNSA. There are 12 residues in the CDR3. Between the trimmed V and J ends, which lost 6 bases and 4 bases, there was a span of 8 bases. In DNA form, the CDR3 reads TGTGCCAGCAGGCCCCAGTCAGATACGCAGTATTTT. Amino acids: CASRPQSDTQYF.

The sample holds a few counts of this clonotype. The J gene is TRBJ1-5, the V gene TRBV12-3 or TRBV12-4; D might be TRBD1 (6 bases). The CDR3 is 13 amino acids. V lost 6 bases, J lost 7 bases, and 13 bases lay in between. The chain's CDR3 is CASSRNRDQPQHF. The CDR3 DNA is TGTGCCAGCAGCAGAAACAGGGACCAGCCCCAGCATTTT.